This is a list of T cell receptor beta chains from one sample in a study of cytomegalovirus exposure and HLA in healthy donors. Profiled with immunoSEQ multiplex PCR; TCRdb holds only in-frame clones, not every one. The sample includes roughly 140,000 clones, approximately 79% of them seen just once. The specimen was PBMCs. These receptors came from a male donor in good health and CMV-seronegative. Both conserved end residues are part of each CDR3. A D gene is named only where the DNA matches it firmly. Size is stated for part of the rows, as once, few or many counts, or as a class when the clone is expanded.

-	-	TRBV5-4	TRBJ1-5	CASSLAGGGQPQHF	TGTGCCAGCAGCTTGGCCGGGGGTGGGCAGCCCCAGCATTTT
TRBD1	-	TRBV5-3	TRBJ1-5	CARSEPGQDSNQPQHF	TGTGCCAGAAGCGAACCGGGACAGGATAGCAATCAGCCCCAGCATTTT
TRBD2	once	TRBV11-1	TRBJ2-3	CASRQGGGRSTDTQYF	TGTGCCAGCAGGCAAGGCGGGGGTCGAAGCACAGATACGCAGTATTTT
TRBD1	-	TRBV9	TRBJ1-4	CASSFGQALDEKLFF	TGTGCCAGCAGCTTCGGACAGGCCCTTGATGAAAAACTGTTTTTT
-	-	TRBV28	TRBJ1-1	CASSSTAGRETEAFF	TGTGCCAGCAGCTCCACAGCTGGGAGGGAGACTGAAGCTTTCTTT
TRBD1	-	TRBV30	TRBJ1-4	CAWRQGRNEKLFF	TGTGCCTGGAGACAGGGGCGGAATGAAAAACTGTTTTTT
-	-	TRBV30	TRBJ1-3	CAWSMRQGRNTIYF	TGTGCCTGGAGTATGAGGCAGGGCAGAAACACCATATATTTT
TRBD2	-	TRBV7-6	TRBJ2-7	CASSWGSGGWEQYF	TGTGCCAGCAGCTGGGGCAGCGGGGGGTGGGAGCAGTACTTC
-	once	TRBV30	TRBJ2-2	CAWSVGGAGELFF	TGTGCCTGGAGTGTAGGAGGGGCCGGGGAGCTGTTTTTT
TRBD1	-	TRBV27	TRBJ1-1	CASTPAQGHTEAFF	TGTGCCAGCACACCCGCACAGGGGCACACTGAAGCTTTCTTT
-	-	TRBV6-1	TRBJ2-7	CASRTRYEQYF	TGTGCCAGCAGAACCCGGTACGAGCAGTACTTC
TRBD1	-	TRBV6-4	TRBJ2-1	CASSGEQGAREQFF	TGTGCCAGCAGTGGAGAACAGGGGGCGCGCGAGCAGTTCTTC
TRBD1	-	TRBV6-4	TRBJ1-2	CASRLDRGQGGYTF	TGTGCCAGCAGACTAGACAGGGGGCAAGGTGGCTACACCTTC
-	-	TRBV5-1	TRBJ2-3	CASSLGGITDTQYF	TGCGCCAGCAGCTTGGGCGGGATCACAGATACGCAGTATTTT
-	-	TRBV11-3	TRBJ2-5	CASSLRSKRTEQETQYF	TGTGCCAGCAGCTTAAGAAGTAAAAGGACAGAACAAGAGACCCAGTACTTC
TRBD1	few	TRBV30	TRBJ1-3	CAWSVTGGRNTIYF	TGTGCCTGGAGTGTGACAGGGGGCAGAAACACCATATATTTT
TRBD1	once	TRBV19	TRBJ1-3	CASSRQGGTIYF	TGTGCCAGTAGTCGACAGGGAGGCACCATATATTTT
-	-	TRBV7-9	TRBJ2-2	CASSLGRSDTGELFF	TGTGCCAGCAGCTTAGGGAGAAGTGACACCGGGGAGCTGTTTTTT
TRBD1	-	TRBV7-3	TRBJ1-1	CASSLDRVNEAFF	TGTGCCAGCAGCTTAGACAGGGTGAATGAAGCTTTCTTT
-	-	TRBV5-4	TRBJ2-5	CASSRWTGERETQYF	TGTGCCAGCAGCCGCTGGACTGGAGAGAGAGAGACCCAGTACTTC
-	-	TRBV5-4	TRBJ2-3	CASSFQDTTDTQYF	TGTGCCAGCAGCTTTCAAGACACCACAGATACGCAGTATTTT
TRBD1	-	TRBV4-3	TRBJ2-1	CASSQEGGQGRYEQFF	TGCGCCAGCAGCCAAGAAGGGGGACAGGGGCGCTATGAGCAGTTCTTC
-	-	TRBV7-8	TRBJ1-5	CASSLRSNQPQHF	TGTGCCAGCAGCTTGAGGAGTAATCAGCCCCAGCATTTT
-	-	TRBV30	TRBJ2-5	CAWSVRWQDQETQYF	TGTGCCTGGAGTGTACGATGGCAGGACCAAGAGACCCAGTACTTC
TRBD2	-	TRBV7-2	TRBJ2-3	CASSSGLAGLTGDTQYF	TGTGCCAGCAGCTCGGGACTAGCGGGCTTAACAGGGGATACGCAGTATTTT
TRBD1	-	TRBV27	TRBJ1-1	CASSSGTGYTEAFF	TGTGCCAGCAGTTCCGGGACAGGATACACTGAAGCTTTCTTT
TRBD1	-	TRBV7-2	TRBJ1-2	CASSPGGQVYGYTF	TGTGCCAGCAGCCCAGGCGGACAGGTCTATGGCTACACCTTC
-	-	TRBV7-2	TRBJ2-7	CASSLRSGDPREQYF	TGTGCCAGCAGCTTAAGGTCGGGGGACCCCCGCGAGCAGTACTTC
TRBD1	-	TRBV4-3	TRBJ1-2	CASSQDPGGEWNGYTF	TGCGCCAGCAGCCAAGATCCAGGGGGCGAATGGAATGGCTACACCTTC
TRBD1	-	TRBV27	TRBJ2-7	CASGQGPYEQYF	TGTGCCAGCGGACAGGGCCCCTACGAGCAGTACTTC
TRBD2	-	TRBV9	TRBJ2-7	CASSVLADPLFEQYF	TGTGCCAGCAGCGTGCTAGCGGACCCGCTCTTCGAGCAGTACTTC
-	-	TRBV12-1	TRBJ2-1	CASSFSGRANEQFF	TGTGCCAGCAGCTTTAGCGGGAGGGCCAATGAGCAGTTCTTC
TRBD2	-	TRBV7-2	TRBJ2-2	CASSVTSGRATGELFF	TGTGCCAGCAGCGTGACTAGCGGGAGGGCCACCGGGGAGCTGTTTTTT
-	-	TRBV30	TRBJ2-5	CAWSVPAGGPQETQYF	TGTGCCTGGAGTGTACCGGCGGGCGGACCTCAAGAGACCCAGTACTTC
-	-	TRBV11-3	TRBJ2-1	CASSSSFSGQYNEQFF	TGTGCCAGCAGCTCCTCATTTAGCGGACAATACAATGAGCAGTTCTTC
-	-	TRBV7-3	TRBJ2-6	CASSLIAPGANVLTF	TGTGCCAGCAGCTTAATAGCTCCTGGGGCCAACGTCCTGACTTTC
-	few	TRBV7-2	TRBJ2-5	CASSFFETQYF	TGTGCCAGCAGCTTCTTTGAGACCCAGTACTTC
-	-	TRBV7-2	TRBJ2-7	CASSSDREDEQYF	TGTGCCAGCAGCTCCGACAGGGAGGACGAGCAGTACTTC
-	few	TRBV11-2	TRBJ1-2	CASSLVAGPKYGYTF	TGTGCCAGCAGCTTAGTGGCAGGGCCGAAATATGGCTACACCTTC
TRBD1	once	TRBV7-6	TRBJ2-7	CASSPTTGVAYEQYF	TGTGCCAGCAGCCCAACGACAGGGGTCGCGTACGAGCAGTACTTC
TRBD1	-	TRBV7-7	TRBJ2-5	CASSLFYSRGSAETQYF	TGTGCCAGCAGCTTATTTTACAGCAGGGGGTCCGCGGAGACCCAGTACTTC
-	-	TRBV5-1	TRBJ2-7	CASSQGQGITYEQYF	TGCGCCAGCAGCCAAGGGCAGGGGATAACCTACGAGCAGTACTTC
-	-	TRBV21-1	TRBJ2-7	CASSKDGGNHYEQYF	TGTGCCAGCAGCAAGGACGGGGGGAACCACTACGAGCAGTACTTC
-	-	TRBV4-2	TRBJ2-7	CASSPADSYEQYF	TGTGCCAGCAGCCCCGCAGACTCCTACGAGCAGTACTTC
TRBD1	once	TRBV25-1	TRBJ1-2	CASSPIDRDYGYTF	TGTGCCAGCAGTCCCATTGACAGGGATTATGGCTACACCTTC
-	-	TRBV7-3	TRBJ2-1	CASSLTPSAGENEQFF	TGTGCCAGCAGCTTAACGCCCTCCGCAGGGGAGAATGAGCAGTTCTTC
TRBD2	-	TRBV19	TRBJ2-2	CASSSPTGRSTGELFF	TGTGCCAGTAGTAGCCCCACCGGGAGGAGCACCGGGGAGCTGTTTTTT
-	-	TRBV9	TRBJ1-3	CASSVEGGGPGNTIYF	TGTGCCAGCAGCGTGGAGGGTGGAGGGCCTGGAAACACCATATATTTT
-	-	TRBV27	TRBJ1-5	CASSFWGSGAQHF	TGTGCCAGCAGTTTTTGGGGGTCAGGGGCCCAGCATTTT